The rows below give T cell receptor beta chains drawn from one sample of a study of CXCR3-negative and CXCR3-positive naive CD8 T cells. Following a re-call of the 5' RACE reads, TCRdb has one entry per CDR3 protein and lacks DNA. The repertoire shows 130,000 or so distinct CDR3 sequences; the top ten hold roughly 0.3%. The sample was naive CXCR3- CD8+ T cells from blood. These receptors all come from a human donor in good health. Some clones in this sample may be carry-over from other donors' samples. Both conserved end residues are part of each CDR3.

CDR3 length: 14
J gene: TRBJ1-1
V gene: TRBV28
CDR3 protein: CASSFRDLGTEAFF

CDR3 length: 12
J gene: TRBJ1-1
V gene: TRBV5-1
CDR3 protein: CASKQGANEAFF

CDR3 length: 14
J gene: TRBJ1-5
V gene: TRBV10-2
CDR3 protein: CASSEWYSNQPQHF

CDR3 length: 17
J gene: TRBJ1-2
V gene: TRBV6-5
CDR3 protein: CASSYSRTGASNYGYTF

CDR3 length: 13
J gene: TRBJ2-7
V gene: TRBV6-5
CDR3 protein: CASTLAGSYEQYF

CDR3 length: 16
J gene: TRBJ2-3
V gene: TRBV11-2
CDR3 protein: CASSFLGQGSTDTQYF

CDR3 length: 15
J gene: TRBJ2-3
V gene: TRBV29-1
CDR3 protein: CSVDPGGASTDTQSF

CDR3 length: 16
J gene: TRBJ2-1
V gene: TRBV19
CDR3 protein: CASSTDTLSSYNEQFF

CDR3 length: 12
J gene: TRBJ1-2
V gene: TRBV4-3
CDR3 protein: CASSRQGDGYTF

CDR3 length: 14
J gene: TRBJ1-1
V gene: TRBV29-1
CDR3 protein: CSVGNSRAETEAFF

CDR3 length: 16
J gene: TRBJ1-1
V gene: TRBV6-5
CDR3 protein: CASSLRGWDMNTEAFF

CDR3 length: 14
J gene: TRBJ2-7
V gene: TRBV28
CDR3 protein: CASSPDRGYSEQYF

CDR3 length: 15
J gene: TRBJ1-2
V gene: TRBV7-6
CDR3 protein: CASSLSPRSNYGYTF

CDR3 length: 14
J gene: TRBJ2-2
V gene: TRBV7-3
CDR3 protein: CASSFGGSTGELSF

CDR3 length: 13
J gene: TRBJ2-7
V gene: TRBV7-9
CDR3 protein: CASSETTGNEQYF

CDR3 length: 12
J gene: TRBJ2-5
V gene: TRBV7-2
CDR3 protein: CASSSSEETQYF

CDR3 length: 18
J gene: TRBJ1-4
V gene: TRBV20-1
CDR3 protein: CSARAPSGGTATNEKLFF

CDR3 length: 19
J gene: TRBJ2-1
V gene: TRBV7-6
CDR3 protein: CASSLVRGGGGDAVKEQFF

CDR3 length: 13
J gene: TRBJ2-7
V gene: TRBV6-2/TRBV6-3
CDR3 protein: CASSPNRAHEQYF

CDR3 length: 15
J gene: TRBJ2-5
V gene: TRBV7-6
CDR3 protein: CASSPLGTPEETQYF

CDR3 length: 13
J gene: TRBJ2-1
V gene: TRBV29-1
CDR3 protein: CSTGGRSYNEQFF

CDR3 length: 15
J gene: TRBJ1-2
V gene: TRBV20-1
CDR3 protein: CSARDGRGRNYGYTF

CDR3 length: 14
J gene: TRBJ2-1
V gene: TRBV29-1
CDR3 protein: CSVEIAGVGYEQFF

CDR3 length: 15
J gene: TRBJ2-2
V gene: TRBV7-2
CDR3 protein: CASSFGQSTVGELFF

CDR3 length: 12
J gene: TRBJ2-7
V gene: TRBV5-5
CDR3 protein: CASSFTGQEQYF

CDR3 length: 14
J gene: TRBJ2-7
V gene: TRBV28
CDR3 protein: CASSLFTGGWEQYF

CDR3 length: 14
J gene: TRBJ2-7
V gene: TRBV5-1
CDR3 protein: CASSRGTGTYEQYF

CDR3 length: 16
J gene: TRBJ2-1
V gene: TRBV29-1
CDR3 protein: CSVEERDRGPYNEQFF

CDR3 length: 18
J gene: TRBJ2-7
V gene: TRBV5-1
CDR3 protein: CASSLEPGLGPAGYEQYF

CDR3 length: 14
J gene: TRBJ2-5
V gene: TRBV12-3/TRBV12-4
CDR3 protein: CASSPWGSEETQYF

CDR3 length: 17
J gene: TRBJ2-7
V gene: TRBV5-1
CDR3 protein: CASSTMRGGPSSYEQYF